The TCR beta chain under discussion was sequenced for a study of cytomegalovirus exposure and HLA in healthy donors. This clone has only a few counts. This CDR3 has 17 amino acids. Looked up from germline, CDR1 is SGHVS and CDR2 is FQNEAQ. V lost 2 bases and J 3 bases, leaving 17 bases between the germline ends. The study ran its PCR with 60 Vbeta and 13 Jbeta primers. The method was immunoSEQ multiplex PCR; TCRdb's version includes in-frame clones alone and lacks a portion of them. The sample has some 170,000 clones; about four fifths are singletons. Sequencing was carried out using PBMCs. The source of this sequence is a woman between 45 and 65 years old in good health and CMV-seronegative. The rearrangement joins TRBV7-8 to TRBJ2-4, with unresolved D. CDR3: CASSLSQNRDHKNIQYF. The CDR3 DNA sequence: TGTGCCAGCAGCTTATCTCAAAACAGAGACCACAAAAACATTCAGTACTTC. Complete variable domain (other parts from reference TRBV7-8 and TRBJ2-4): GAGVSQSPRYKVAKRGQDVALRCDPISGHVSLFWYQQALGQGPEFLTYFQNEAQLDKSGLPSDRFFAERPEGSVSTLKIQRTQQEDSAVYLCASSLSQNRDHKNIQYFGAGTRLSVL.